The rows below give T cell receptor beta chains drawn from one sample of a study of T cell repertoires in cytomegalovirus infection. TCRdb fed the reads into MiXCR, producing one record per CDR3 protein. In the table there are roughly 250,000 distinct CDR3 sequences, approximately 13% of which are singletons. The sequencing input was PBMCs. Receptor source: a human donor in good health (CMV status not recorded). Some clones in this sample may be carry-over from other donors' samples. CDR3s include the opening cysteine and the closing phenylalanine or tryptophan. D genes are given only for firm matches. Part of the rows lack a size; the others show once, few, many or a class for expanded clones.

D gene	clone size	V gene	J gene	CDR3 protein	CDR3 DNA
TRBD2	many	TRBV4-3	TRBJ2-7	CASSQDVTSGGGEQYF	TGCGCCAGCAGCCAAGATGTAACTAGCGGTGGAGGCGAGCAGTACTTC
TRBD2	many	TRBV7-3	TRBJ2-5	CASSFRGRGETQYF	TGTGCCAGCAGCTTTCGCGGGAGGGGTGAGACCCAGTACTTC
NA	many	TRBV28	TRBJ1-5	CASSDFNQPQHF	TGTGCCAGCAGTGACTTCAATCAGCCCCAGCATTTT
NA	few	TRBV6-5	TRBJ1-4	CASSYSKQGSGEKLFF	TGTGCCAGCAGTTACTCGAAGCAGGGTTCAGGTGAAAAACTGTTTTTT
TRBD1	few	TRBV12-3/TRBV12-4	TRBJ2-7	CASSLWDRLSEQYF	TGTGCCAGCAGTTTGTGGGACAGGTTATCCGAGCAGTACTTC
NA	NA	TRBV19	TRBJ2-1	CASIGQAGQIDEQFF	TGTGCCAGTATTGGACAAGCGGGACAGATTGATGAGCAGTTCTTC
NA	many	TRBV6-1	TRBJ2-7	CASSDLISRVMVYEQYF	TGTGCCAGCAGTGACCTTATCTCCAGGGTTATGGTCTACGAGCAGTACTTC
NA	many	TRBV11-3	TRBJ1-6	CASSFRDSNSPLHF	TGTGCCAGCAGCTTCCGTGACTCTAATTCACCCCTCCACTTT
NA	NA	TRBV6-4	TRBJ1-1	CASSERGETEAFF	TGTGCCAGCAGTGAAAGGGGGGAGACTGAAGCTTTCTTT
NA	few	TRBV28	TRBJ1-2	CASSLGGNNYGYTF	TGTGCCAGCAGTTTGGGAGGGAATAACTATGGCTACACCTTC
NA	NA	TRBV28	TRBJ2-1	CASSPGEIYEQFF	TGTGCCAGCAGTCCTGGGGAGATCTATGAGCAGTTCTTC
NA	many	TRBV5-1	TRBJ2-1	CASSLVQPNEQFF	TGCGCCAGCAGCTTGGTCCAGCCAAATGAGCAGTTCTTC
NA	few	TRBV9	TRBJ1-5	CASSPEGTSQPQHF	TGTGCCAGCAGCCCGGAGGGTACGAGTCAGCCCCAGCATTTT
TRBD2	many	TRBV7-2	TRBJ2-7	CASSLEVAGATEQYF	TGTGCCAGCAGCTTAGAGGTAGCGGGAGCAACCGAGCAGTACTTC
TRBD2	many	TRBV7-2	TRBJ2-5	CASSFTSGQETQYF	TGTGCCAGCAGCTTCACTAGCGGCCAAGAGACCCAGTACTTC
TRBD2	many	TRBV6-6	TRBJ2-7	CASSYSKRGDFSSYEQYF	TGTGCCAGCAGTTACTCGAAGCGGGGGGACTTCAGCTCCTACGAGCAGTACTTC
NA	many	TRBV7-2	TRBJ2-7	CASSLASAPSYEQYF	TGTGCCAGCAGCTTAGCGAGCGCACCCTCCTACGAGCAGTACTTC
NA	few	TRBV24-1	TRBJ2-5	CATSDLGLRGQETQYF	TGTGCCACCAGTGATTTAGGTCTCCGGGGCCAAGAGACCCAGTACTTC
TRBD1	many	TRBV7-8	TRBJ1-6	CASSLGRQGDNSPLHF	TGTGCCAGCAGCTTAGGTCGACAGGGAGATAATTCACCCCTCCACTTT
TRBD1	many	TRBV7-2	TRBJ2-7	CASSHEGTGTYEQYF	TGTGCCAGCAGCCATGAGGGGACAGGGACCTACGAGCAGTACTTC
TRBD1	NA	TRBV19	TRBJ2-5	CASSMDRQETQYF	TGTGCCAGTAGTATGGACAGGCAAGAGACCCAGTACTTC
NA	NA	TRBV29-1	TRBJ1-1	CSVEVPGRTEAFF	TGCAGCGTTGAAGTCCCAGGGAGAACTGAAGCTTTCTTT
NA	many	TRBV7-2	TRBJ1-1	CASSLARGRAEAFF	TGTGCCAGCAGCTTAGCGAGGGGAAGGGCTGAAGCTTTCTTT
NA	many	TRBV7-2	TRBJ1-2	CASSLVRYGYTF	TGTGCCAGCAGCTTAGTACGCTATGGCTACACCTTC
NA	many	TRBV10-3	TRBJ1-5	CAISEEGGGQPQHF	TGTGCCATCAGTGAGGAAGGGGGTGGCCAGCCCCAGCATTTT
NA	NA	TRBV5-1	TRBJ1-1	CASTLDTLVTEAFF	TGCGCCAGCACCCTTGACACGTTGGTCACTGAAGCTTTCTTT
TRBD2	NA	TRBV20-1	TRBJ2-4	CSAREERGVLIQYF	TGCAGTGCTAGAGAGGAGCGGGGCGTCCTCATTCAGTACTTC
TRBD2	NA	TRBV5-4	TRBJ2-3	CASSFLAGTSTDTQYF	TGTGCCAGCAGCTTCCTAGCGGGAACTAGCACAGATACGCAGTATTTT
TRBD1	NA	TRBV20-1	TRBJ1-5	CSARRGRNQPQHF	TGCAGTGCTAGGAGGGGGCGCAATCAGCCCCAGCATTTT
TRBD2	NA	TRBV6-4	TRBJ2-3	CASSHLAGGTDTQYF	TGTGCCAGCAGTCACCTAGCGGGAGGCACAGATACGCAGTATTTT
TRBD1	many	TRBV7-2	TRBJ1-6	CASREQGATNSPLHF	TGTGCCAGCAGAGAGCAGGGGGCGACGAATTCACCCCTCCACTTT
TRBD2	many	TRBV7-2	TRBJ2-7	CASSLAPLAGGTGREQYF	TGTGCCAGCAGCTTAGCGCCCCTAGCGGGAGGAACAGGCCGCGAGCAGTACTTC
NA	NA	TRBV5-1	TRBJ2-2	CASSLAFNTDTGELFF	TGCGCCAGCAGCTTGGCTTTCAATACAGACACCGGGGAGCTGTTTTTT
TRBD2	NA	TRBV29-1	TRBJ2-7	CSVSPRRGGPDEQYF	TGCAGCGTTTCTCCTCGGCGGGGAGGGCCCGACGAGCAGTACTTC
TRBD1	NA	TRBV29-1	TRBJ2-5	CSAGTVQDGTQYF	TGCAGCGCCGGGACAGTCCAAGATGGGACCCAGTACTTC
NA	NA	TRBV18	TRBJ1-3	CASSPGSTGNTIYF	TGTGCCAGCTCCCCTGGCAGCACTGGAAACACCATATATTTT
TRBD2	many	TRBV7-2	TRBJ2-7	CASTFLAGGTPYEQYF	TGTGCCAGCACCTTTCTAGCGGGAGGTACCCCCTACGAGCAGTACTTC
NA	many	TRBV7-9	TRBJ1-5	CASSPRGAFQPQHF	TGTGCCAGCAGCCCGAGAGGGGCGTTTCAGCCCCAGCATTTT
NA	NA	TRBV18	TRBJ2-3	CASSPPVEDTQYF	TGTGCCAGCTCACCACCGGTCGAAGATACGCAGTATTTT
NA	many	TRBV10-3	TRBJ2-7	CAIRQVSDSYEQYF	TGTGCCATTCGACAGGTGTCTGACTCCTACGAGCAGTACTTC
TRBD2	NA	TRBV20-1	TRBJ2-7	CSARSPTSGSGEQYF	TGCAGTGCTAGGTCCCCGACTAGCGGGAGCGGCGAGCAGTACTTC
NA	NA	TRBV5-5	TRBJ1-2	CASSFRPDSNYGYTF	TGTGCCAGCAGCTTCCGGCCGGATTCTAACTATGGCTACACCTTC
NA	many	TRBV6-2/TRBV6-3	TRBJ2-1	CANLRGRRVWYEQFF	TGTGCCAACCTGAGGGGGAGGAGGGTGTGGTATGAGCAGTTCTTC
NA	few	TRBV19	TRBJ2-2	CASSITGELFF	TGTGCCAGTAGTATCACCGGGGAGCTGTTTTTT
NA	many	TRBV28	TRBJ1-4	CASGGGRKLFF	TGTGCCAGCGGAGGCGGTCGGAAACTGTTTTTT
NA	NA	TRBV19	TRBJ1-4	CASSMSDNEKLFF	TGTGCCAGTAGTATGTCGGATAATGAAAAACTGTTTTTT
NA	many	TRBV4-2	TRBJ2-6	CASSPVSVFTTGANVLTF	TGTGCCAGCAGCCCAGTTTCGGTATTTACTACTGGGGCCAACGTCCTGACTTTC
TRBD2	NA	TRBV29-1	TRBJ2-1	CSVREDSSNEQFF	TGCAGCGTTCGGGAGGATAGCAGCAATGAGCAGTTCTTC
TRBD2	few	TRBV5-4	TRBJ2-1	CASSPSPTRSGSGNEQFF	TGTGCCAGCAGCCCCAGCCCAACCCGTAGCGGGAGTGGCAATGAGCAGTTCTTC
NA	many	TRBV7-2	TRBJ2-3	CASSFRGDTQYF	TGTGCCAGCAGCTTCCGGGGGGATACGCAGTATTTT